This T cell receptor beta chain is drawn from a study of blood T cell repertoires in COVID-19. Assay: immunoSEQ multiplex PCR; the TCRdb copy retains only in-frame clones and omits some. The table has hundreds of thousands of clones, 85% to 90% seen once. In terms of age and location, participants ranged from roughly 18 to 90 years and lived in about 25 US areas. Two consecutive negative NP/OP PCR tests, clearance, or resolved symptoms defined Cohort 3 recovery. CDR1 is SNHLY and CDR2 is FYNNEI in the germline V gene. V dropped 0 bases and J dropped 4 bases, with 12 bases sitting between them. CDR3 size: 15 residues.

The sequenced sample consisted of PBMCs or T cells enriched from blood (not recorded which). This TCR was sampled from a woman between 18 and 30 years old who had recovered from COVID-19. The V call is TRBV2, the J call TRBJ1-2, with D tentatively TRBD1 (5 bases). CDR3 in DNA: TGTGCCAGCAGTGAAGCGCTTCAGGGTTTCTATGGCTACACCTTC. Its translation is CASSEALQGFYGYTF. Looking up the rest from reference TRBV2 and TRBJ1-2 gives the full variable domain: EPEVTQTPSHQVTQMGQEVILRCVPISNHLYFYWYRQILGQKVEFLVSFYNNEISEKSEIFDDQFSVERPDGSNFTLKIRSTKLEDSAMYFCASSEALQGFYGYTFGSGTRLTVV.